The sequence of this T cell receptor (beta chain) was determined in a study of blood T cell repertoires in COVID-19. Overall study: COVID-19 samples, acute and convalescent, were from the United States, Italy and Spain. Sources were T cells, B-cell-depleted T cells, or PBMCs; the material itself was cDNA or gDNA.

This CDR3 contains 15 residues. V lost 2 bases, J lost 2 bases, and 10 bases lay in between. Germline lookup yields CDR1 SNHLY and CDR2 FYNNEI. In the original processing: Researchers report that nucleated cell counts were estimated from reference gene primer amplification. Produced via immunoSEQ multiplex PCR; TCRdb's table is partial and in-frame only. V, J and clone size are those of that table, while D and trimming were read from the DNA. The sample shows about 150,000 clones, approximately 82% of them seen only once. Material for sequencing was peripheral blood. This chain connects TRBV2 to TRBJ1-5; D is perhaps TRBD1 (6 bases). This receptor was taken from a woman in her 70s who had recovered from COVID-19. The CDR3 reads CASSERGIRNQPQHF. The CDR3 DNA is TGTGCCAGCAGTGAAAGGGGGATTCGCAATCAGCCCCAGCATTTT.